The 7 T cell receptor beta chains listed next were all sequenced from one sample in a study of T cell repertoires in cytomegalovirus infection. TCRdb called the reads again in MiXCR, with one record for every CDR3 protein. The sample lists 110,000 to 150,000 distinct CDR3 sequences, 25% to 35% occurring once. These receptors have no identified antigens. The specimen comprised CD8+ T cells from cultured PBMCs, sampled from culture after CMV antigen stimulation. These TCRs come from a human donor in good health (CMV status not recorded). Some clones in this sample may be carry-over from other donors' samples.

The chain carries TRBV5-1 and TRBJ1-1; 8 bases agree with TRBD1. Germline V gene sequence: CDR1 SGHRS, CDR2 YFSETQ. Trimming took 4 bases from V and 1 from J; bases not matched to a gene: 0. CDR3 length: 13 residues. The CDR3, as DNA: TGCGCCAGCAGCGACAGGGGGAACACTGAAGCTTTCTTT. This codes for CASSDRGNTEAFF.

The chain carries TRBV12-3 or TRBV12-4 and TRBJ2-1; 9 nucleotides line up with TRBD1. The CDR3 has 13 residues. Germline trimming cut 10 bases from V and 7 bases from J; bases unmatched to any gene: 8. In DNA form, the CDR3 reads TGTGCCACAGGACAGGGGAACGGTAATGAGCAGTTCTTC. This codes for CATGQGNGNEQFF.

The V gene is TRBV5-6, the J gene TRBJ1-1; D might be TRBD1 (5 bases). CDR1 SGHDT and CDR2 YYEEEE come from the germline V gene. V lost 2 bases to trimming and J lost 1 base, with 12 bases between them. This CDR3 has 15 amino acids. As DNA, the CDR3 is TGTGCCAGCAGCTTTGAAGAAACAGGGAACACTGAAGCTTTCTTT. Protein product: CASSFEETGNTEAFF. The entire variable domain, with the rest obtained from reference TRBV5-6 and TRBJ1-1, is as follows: DAGVTQSPTHLIKTRGQQVTLRCSPKSGHDTVSWYQQALGQGPQFIFQYYEEEERQRGNFPDRFSGHQFPNYSSELNVNALLLGDSALYLCASSFEETGNTEAFFGQGTRLTVV.

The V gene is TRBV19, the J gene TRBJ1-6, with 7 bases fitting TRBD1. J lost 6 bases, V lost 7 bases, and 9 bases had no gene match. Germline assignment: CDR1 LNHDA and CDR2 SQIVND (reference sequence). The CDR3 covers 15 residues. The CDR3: CASNPGTAINSPLHF. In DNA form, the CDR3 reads TGTGCCAGTAACCCCGGGACAGCGATTAATTCACCCCTCCACTTT.

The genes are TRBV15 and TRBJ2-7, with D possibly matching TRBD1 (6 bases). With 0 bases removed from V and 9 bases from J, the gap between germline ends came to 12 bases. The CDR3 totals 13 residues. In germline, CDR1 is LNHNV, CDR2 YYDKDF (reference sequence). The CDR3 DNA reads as TGTGCCACCAGCAGAGATACACAGGGTGGGCAGTACTTC. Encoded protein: CATSRDTQGGQYF.

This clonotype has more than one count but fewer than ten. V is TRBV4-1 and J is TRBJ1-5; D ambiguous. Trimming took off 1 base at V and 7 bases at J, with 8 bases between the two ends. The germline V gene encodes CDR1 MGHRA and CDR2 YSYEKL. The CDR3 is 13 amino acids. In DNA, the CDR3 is TGCGCCAGCAGCCAAGGACGCTACCAGCCCCAGCATTTT. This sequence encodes CASSQGRYQPQHF.

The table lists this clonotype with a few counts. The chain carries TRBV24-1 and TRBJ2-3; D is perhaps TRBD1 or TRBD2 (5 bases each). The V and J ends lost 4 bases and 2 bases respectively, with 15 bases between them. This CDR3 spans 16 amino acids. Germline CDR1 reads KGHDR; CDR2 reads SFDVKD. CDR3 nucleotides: TGTGCCACCAGTGAAGTAAACCGGGACCTCACAGATACGCAGTATTTT. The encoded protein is CATSEVNRDLTDTQYF.